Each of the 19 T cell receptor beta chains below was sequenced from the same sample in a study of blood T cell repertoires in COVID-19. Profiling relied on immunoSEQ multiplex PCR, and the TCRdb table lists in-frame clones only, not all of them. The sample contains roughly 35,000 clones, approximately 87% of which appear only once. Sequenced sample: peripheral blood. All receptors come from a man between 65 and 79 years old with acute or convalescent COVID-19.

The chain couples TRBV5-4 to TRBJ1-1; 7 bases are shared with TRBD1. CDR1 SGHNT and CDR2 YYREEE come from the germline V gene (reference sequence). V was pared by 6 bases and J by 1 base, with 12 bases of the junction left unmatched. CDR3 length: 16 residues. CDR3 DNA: TGTGCCAGCACCCAGAGACAGGGAAGAGGGAACACTGAAGCTTTCTTT. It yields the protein CASTQRQGRGNTEAFF.

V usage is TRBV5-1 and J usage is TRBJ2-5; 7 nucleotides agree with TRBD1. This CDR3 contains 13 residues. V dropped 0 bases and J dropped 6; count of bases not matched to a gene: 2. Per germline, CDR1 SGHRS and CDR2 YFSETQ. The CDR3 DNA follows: TGCGCCAGCAGCTTGGGGGACAGCCAGACCCAGTACTTC. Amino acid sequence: CASSLGDSQTQYF.

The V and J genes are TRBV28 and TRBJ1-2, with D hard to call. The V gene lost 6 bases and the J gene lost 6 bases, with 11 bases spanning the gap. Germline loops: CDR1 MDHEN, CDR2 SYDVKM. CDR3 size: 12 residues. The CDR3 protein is CASSNIGDGYTF. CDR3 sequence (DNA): TGTGCCAGCAGCAATATCGGGGATGGCTACACCTTC.

The CDR3 coding sequence is TGTGCCACCAGTGATTCCGGGACAGGGCCTGAAAAACTGTTTTTT. It translates to CATSDSGTGPEKLFF. The chain has TRBV24-1 and TRBJ1-4; 9 bases fit TRBD1. Germline V gene data show CDR1 as KGHDR and CDR2 as SFDVKD. The ends lost 2 bases at V and 7 bases at J; junction bases unmatched: 4. This CDR3 has 15 residues.

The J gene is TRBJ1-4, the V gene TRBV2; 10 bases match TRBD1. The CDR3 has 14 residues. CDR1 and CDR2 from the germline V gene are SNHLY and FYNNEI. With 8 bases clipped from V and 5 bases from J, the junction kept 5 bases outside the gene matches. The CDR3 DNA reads TGTGCCAGCTATAGGGACAGGGGAAATGAAAAACTGTTTTTT. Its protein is CASYRDRGNEKLFF.

The CDR3 spells CASSYPGQGAYNEQFF. The DNA for the CDR3 is TGTGCCAGCAGTTACCCGGGACAGGGGGCCTACAATGAGCAGTTCTTC. The gene calls are TRBV6-5 and TRBJ2-1; TRBD1 matches 11 bases. The CDR3 is 16 amino acids. V shed 2 bases, J shed 2 bases, and the junction held 2 bases outside the gene matches. Looked up from germline, CDR1 is MNHEY and CDR2 is SVGAGI.

In DNA, the CDR3 is TGTGCCAGCTCACCACTGGAGGCCGAAGAGTACACCTTC. Amino acids: CASSPLEAEEYTF. This rearrangement joins TRBV18 to TRBJ1-2; D is ambiguous. This CDR3 comprises 13 residues. Per germline, CDR1 KGHSH and CDR2 LQKENI. V lost 1 base to trimming and J lost 11 bases, with 14 bases between them.

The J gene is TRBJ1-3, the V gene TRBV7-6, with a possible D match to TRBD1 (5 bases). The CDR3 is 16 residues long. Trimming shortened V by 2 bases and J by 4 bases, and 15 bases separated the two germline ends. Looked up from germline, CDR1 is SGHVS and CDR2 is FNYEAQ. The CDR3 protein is CASSLNIQGSGNTIYF. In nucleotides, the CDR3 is TGTGCCAGCAGCTTAAACATCCAGGGATCGGGAAACACCATATATTTT.

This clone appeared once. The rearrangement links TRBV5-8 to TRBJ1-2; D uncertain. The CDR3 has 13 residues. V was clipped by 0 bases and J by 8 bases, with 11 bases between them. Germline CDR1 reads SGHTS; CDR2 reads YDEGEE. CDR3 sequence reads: CASSLASGFGYTF. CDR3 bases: TGTGCCAGCAGCTTGGCGTCCGGGTTCGGCTACACCTTC.

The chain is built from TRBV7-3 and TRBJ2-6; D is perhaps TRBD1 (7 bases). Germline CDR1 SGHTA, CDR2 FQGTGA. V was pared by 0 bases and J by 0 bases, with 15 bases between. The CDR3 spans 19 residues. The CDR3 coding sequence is TGTGCCAGCAGCTTAACTGACGCCAGGGGGGACTCTGGGGCCAACGTCCTGACTTTC. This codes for CASSLTDARGDSGANVLTF.

The CDR3 loop is CASSPSRGSNEQFF. The CDR3 DNA sequence: TGTGCCAGCAGCCCAAGCAGGGGATCGAATGAGCAGTTCTTC. This chain uses TRBV7-2 with TRBJ2-1; D is perhaps TRBD1 (6 bases). This CDR3 region has 14 residues. V gave up 5 bases and J gave up 7 bases, with 15 bases separating them. The V gene's germline CDR1 is SGHTA and CDR2 FQGNSA.

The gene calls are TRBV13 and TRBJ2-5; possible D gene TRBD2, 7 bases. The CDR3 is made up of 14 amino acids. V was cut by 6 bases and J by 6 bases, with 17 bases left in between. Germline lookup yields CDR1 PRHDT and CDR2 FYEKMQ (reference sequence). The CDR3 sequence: CASRVGGGTKTQYF. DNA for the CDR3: TGTGCCAGCAGGGTAGGGGGGGGGACGAAGACCCAGTACTTC. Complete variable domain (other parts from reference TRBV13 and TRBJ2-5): AAGVIQSPRHLIKEKRETATLKCYPIPRHDTVYWYQQGPGQDPQFLISFYEKMQSDKGSIPDRFSAQQFSDYHSELNMSSLELGDSALYFCASRVGGGTKTQYFGPGTRLLVL.

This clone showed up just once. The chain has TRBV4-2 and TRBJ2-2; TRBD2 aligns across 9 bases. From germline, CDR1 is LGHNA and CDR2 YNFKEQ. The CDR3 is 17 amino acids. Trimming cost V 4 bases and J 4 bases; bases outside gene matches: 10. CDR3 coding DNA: TGTGCCAGCAGCCCCCGTCTAGCGGGATTTGGCACCGGGGAGCTGTTTTTT. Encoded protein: CASSPRLAGFGTGELFF.

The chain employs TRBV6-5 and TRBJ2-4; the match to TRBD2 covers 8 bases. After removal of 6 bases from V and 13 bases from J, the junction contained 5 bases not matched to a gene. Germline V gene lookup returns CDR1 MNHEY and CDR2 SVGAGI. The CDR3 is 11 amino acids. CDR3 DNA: TGTGCCAGCAGGGGACTAGGCGCCCAGTACTTC. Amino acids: CASRGLGAQYF.

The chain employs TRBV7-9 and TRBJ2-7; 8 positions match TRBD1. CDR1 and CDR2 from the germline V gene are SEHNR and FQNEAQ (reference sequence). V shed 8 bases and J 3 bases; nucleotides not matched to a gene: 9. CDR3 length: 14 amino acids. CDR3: CASLGQGAVYEQYF. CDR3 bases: TGTGCCAGCCTTGGGCAGGGGGCGGTCTACGAGCAGTACTTC.

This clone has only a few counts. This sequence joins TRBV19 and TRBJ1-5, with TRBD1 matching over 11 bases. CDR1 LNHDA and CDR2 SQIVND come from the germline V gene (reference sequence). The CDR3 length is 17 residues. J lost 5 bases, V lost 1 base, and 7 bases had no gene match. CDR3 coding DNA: TGTGCCAGTAGTATAGGTCGCCGGGACAGGGGGGATCAGCCCCAGCATTTT. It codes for CASSIGRRDRGDQPQHF.

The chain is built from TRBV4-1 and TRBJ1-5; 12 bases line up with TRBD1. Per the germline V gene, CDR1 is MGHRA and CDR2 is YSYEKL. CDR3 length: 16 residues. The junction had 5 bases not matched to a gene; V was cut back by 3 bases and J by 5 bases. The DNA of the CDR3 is TGCGCCAGCAGCCAGAAGGGACAGGGGGCGGATCAGCCCCAGCATTTT. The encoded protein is CASSQKGQGADQPQHF.

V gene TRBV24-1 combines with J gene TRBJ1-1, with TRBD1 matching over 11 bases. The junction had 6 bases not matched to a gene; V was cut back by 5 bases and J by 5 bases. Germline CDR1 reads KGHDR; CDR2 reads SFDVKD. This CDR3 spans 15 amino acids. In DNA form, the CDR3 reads TGTGCCACCAGTGCCTCCGGGACAGGGGGAACTGAAGCTTTCTTT. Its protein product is CATSASGTGGTEAFF.

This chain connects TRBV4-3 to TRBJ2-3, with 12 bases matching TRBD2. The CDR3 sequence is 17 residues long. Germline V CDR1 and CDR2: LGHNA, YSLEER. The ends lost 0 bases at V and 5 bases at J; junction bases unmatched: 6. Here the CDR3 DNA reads TGCGCCAGCAGCCAAGATACGACTAGCGGGAGTAAAGATACGCAGTATTTT. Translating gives CASSQDTTSGSKDTQYF.